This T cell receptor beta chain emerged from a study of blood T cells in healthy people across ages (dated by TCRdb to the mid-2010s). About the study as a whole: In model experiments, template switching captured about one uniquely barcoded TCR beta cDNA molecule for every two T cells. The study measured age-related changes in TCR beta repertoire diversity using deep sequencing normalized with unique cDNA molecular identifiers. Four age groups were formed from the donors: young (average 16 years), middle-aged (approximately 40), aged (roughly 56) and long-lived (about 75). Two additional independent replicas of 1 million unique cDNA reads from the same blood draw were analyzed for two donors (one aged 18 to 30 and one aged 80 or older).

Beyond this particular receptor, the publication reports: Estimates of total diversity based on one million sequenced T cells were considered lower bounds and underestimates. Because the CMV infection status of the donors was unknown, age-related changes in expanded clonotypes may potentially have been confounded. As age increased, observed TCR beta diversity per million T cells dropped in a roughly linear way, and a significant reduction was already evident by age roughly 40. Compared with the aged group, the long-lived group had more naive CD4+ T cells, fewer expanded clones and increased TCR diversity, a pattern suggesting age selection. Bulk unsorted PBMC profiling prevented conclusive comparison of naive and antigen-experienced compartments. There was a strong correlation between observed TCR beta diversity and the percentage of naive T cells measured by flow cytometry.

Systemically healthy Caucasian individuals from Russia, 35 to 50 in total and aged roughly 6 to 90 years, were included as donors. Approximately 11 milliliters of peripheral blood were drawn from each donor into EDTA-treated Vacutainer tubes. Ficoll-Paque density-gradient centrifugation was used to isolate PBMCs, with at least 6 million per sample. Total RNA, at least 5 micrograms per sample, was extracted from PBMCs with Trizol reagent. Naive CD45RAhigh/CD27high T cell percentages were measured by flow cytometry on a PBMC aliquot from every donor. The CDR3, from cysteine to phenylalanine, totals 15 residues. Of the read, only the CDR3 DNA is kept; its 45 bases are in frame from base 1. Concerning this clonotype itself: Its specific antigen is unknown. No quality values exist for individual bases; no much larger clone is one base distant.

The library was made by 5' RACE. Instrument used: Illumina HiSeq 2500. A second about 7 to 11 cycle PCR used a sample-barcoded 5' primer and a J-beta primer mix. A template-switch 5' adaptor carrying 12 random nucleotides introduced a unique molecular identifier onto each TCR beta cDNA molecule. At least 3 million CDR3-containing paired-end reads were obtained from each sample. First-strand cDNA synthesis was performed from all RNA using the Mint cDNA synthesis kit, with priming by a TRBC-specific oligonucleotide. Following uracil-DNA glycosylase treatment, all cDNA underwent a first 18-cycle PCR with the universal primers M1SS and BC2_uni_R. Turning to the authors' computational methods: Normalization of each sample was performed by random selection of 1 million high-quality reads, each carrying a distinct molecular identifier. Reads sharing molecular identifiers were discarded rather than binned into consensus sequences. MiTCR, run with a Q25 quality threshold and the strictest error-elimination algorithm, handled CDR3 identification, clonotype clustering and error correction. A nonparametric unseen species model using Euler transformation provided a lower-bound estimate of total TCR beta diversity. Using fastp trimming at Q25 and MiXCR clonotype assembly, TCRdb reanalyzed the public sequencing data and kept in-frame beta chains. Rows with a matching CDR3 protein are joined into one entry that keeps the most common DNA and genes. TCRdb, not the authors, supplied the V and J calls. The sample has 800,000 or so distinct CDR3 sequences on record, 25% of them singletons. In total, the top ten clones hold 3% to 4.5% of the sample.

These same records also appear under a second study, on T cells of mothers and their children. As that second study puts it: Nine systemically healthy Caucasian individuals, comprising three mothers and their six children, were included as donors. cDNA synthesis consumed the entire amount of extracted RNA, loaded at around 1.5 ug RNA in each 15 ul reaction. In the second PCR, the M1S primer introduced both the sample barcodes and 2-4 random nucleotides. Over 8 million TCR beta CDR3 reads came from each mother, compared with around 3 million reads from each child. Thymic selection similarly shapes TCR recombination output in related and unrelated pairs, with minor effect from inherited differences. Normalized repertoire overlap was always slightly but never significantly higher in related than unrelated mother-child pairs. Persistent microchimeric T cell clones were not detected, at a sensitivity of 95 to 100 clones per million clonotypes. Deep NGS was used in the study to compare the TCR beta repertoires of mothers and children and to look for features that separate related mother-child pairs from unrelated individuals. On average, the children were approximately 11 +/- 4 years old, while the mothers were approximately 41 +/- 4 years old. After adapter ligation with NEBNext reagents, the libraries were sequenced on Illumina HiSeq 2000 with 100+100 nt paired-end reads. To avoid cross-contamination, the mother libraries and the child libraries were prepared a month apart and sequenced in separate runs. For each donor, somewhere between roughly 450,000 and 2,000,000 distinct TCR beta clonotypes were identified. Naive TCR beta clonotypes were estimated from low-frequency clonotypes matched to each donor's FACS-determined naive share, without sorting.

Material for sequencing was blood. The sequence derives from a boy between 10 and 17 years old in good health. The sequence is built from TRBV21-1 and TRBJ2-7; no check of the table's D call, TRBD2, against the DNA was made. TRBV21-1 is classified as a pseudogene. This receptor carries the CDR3 CASSHRRALFSGRYF. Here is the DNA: TGTGCCAGCAGCCATCGGAGGGCTCTTTTCTCCGGGCGGTACTTC.